These T cell receptor beta chains were read from a single sample in a study of regulatory T cells in long-lasting Graves disease. TCRdb itself ran the multiplex PCR reads through MiXCR, one entry per CDR3 protein. The table records 300,000 to 400,000 distinct CDR3 sequences, 15% to 18% of them present only once. Material: peripheral blood mononuclear cells (PBMCs), obtained at new diagnosis, from a patient treated with antithyroid drugs. These receptors were obtained from a female donor with Graves disease. Both conserved end residues are part of each CDR3. Fields, in order: V gene, CDR3 length, J gene, D gene, clone size, CDR3 protein, CDR3 DNA. D genes are given only for firm matches. The listing skips clone size in some rows; elsewhere it reads once, few, many or a size class.

v_gene: TRBV24-1; len: 15; j_gene: TRBJ2-2; d_gene: .; abundance: many; CDR3aa: CATSAPRINTGELFF; CDR3nt: TGTGCCACCAGTGCTCCCAGGATAAACACCGGGGAGCTGTTTTTT
v_gene: TRBV3-1; len: 17; j_gene: TRBJ1-5; d_gene: .; abundance: many; CDR3aa: CASSQERAGSGNQPQHF; CDR3nt: TGTGCCAGCAGCCAAGAAAGGGCAGGGAGCGGCAATCAGCCCCAGCATTTT
v_gene: TRBV7-9; len: 15; j_gene: TRBJ2-5; d_gene: .; abundance: many; CDR3aa: CASSLGGSRWETQYF; CDR3nt: TGTGCCAGCAGCTTAGGAGGGAGCCGGTGGGAGACCCAGTACTTC
v_gene: TRBV20-1; len: 12; j_gene: TRBJ2-1; d_gene: .; abundance: .; CDR3aa: CSASNLTGEQFF; CDR3nt: TGCAGTGCTAGTAATCTAACTGGGGAGCAGTTCTTC
v_gene: TRBV12-3/TRBV12-4; len: 16; j_gene: TRBJ1-6; d_gene: TRBD1; abundance: few; CDR3aa: CASSSTRGQGNSPLHF; CDR3nt: TGTGCCAGCAGTTCAACCCGGGGACAGGGAAATTCACCCCTCCACTTT
v_gene: TRBV18; len: 16; j_gene: TRBJ2-1; d_gene: TRBD2; abundance: few; CDR3aa: CASSPGLAGRRDEQFF; CDR3nt: TGTGCCAGCTCACCGGGACTAGCGGGAAGGAGGGATGAGCAGTTCTTC
v_gene: TRBV7-9; len: 13; j_gene: TRBJ1-1; d_gene: TRBD1; abundance: many; CDR3aa: CASSLVGGPEAFF; CDR3nt: TGTGCCAGCAGCTTAGTAGGGGGCCCTGAAGCTTTCTTT
v_gene: TRBV9; len: 15; j_gene: TRBJ2-3; d_gene: .; abundance: few; CDR3aa: CASSVGGASTDTQYF; CDR3nt: TGTGCCAGCAGCGTTGGGGGGGCTAGCACAGATACGCAGTATTTT
v_gene: TRBV12-3/TRBV12-4; len: 14; j_gene: TRBJ2-1; d_gene: TRBD1; abundance: many; CDR3aa: CASSDRDSYNEQFF; CDR3nt: TGTGCCAGCAGTGACAGGGATTCCTACAATGAGCAGTTCTTC
v_gene: TRBV2; len: 13; j_gene: TRBJ2-2; d_gene: .; abundance: few; CDR3aa: CASKVTNTGELFF; CDR3nt: TGTGCCAGCAAGGTCACCAACACCGGGGAGCTGTTTTTT
v_gene: TRBV5-1; len: 13; j_gene: TRBJ1-1; d_gene: TRBD1; abundance: many; CDR3aa: CASSLEGAGEAFF; CDR3nt: TGCGCCAGCAGCTTGGAGGGGGCCGGAGAAGCTTTCTTT
v_gene: TRBV5-1; len: 13; j_gene: TRBJ2-7; d_gene: .; abundance: many; CDR3aa: CASSLGQFYEQYF; CDR3nt: TGCGCCAGCAGCTTAGGACAGTTCTACGAGCAGTACTTC
v_gene: TRBV18; len: 14; j_gene: TRBJ1-5; d_gene: .; abundance: few; CDR3aa: CASSPFSEYQPQHF; CDR3nt: TGTGCCAGCTCACCATTTTCAGAGTATCAGCCCCAGCATTTT
v_gene: TRBV27; len: 15; j_gene: TRBJ2-5; d_gene: .; abundance: many; CDR3aa: CASKNSEGSHETQYF; CDR3nt: TGTGCCAGCAAAAACTCGGAGGGCTCTCACGAGACCCAGTACTTC
v_gene: TRBV5-4; len: 14; j_gene: TRBJ2-7; d_gene: .; abundance: few; CDR3aa: CASSPESGATTEYF; CDR3nt: TGTGCCAGCAGCCCTGAGTCAGGGGCCACGACTGAGTACTTC
v_gene: TRBV7-2; len: 12; j_gene: TRBJ2-1; d_gene: .; abundance: many; CDR3aa: CASSLADNEQFF; CDR3nt: TGTGCCAGCAGCTTAGCCGACAATGAGCAGTTCTTC
v_gene: TRBV27; len: 14; j_gene: TRBJ2-1; d_gene: .; abundance: .; CDR3aa: CASGLPNSYNEQFF; CDR3nt: TGTGCCAGCGGACTTCCCAACTCCTACAATGAGCAGTTCTTC
v_gene: TRBV11-2; len: 20; j_gene: TRBJ2-1; d_gene: .; abundance: many; CDR3aa: CASSLPSSQGGGPRYNEQFF; CDR3nt: TGTGCCAGCAGCTTACCCTCATCACAGGGGGGGGGCCCTAGGTACAATGAGCAGTTCTTC
v_gene: TRBV29-1; len: 16; j_gene: TRBJ1-5; d_gene: TRBD1; abundance: many; CDR3aa: CSVVETGSNSNQPQHF; CDR3nt: TGCAGCGTTGTAGAGACAGGGTCAAACAGCAATCAGCCCCAGCATTTT
v_gene: TRBV12-3/TRBV12-4; len: 17; j_gene: TRBJ2-7; d_gene: .; abundance: many; CDR3aa: CASSLEGGSTPTYEQYF; CDR3nt: TGTGCCAGCAGTTTAGAGGGCGGATCAACTCCGACGTACGAGCAGTACTTC
v_gene: TRBV24-1; len: 14; j_gene: TRBJ1-1; d_gene: .; abundance: many; CDR3aa: CATSDPDLPGEAFF; CDR3nt: TGTGCCACCAGTGATCCGGATCTTCCTGGGGAAGCTTTCTTT
v_gene: TRBV12-3/TRBV12-4; len: 13; j_gene: TRBJ2-3; d_gene: .; abundance: many; CDR3aa: CASKGGPGDTQYF; CDR3nt: TGTGCCAGCAAGGGAGGCCCGGGGGATACGCAGTATTTT
v_gene: TRBV28; len: 15; j_gene: TRBJ1-1; d_gene: .; abundance: once; CDR3aa: CASSLGGGSRTEAFF; CDR3nt: TGTGCCAGCAGTTTAGGGGGGGGATCAAGGACTGAAGCTTTCTTT
v_gene: TRBV27; len: 13; j_gene: TRBJ1-1; d_gene: .; abundance: many; CDR3aa: CASRTDRNTEAFF; CDR3nt: TGTGCCAGCAGAACGGACAGGAACACTGAAGCTTTCTTT
v_gene: TRBV5-1; len: 15; j_gene: TRBJ1-4; d_gene: .; abundance: .; CDR3aa: CASSQREPTNEKLFF; CDR3nt: TGCGCCAGCAGCCAGAGAGAGCCAACTAATGAAAAACTGTTTTTT
v_gene: TRBV7-9; len: 14; j_gene: TRBJ2-7; d_gene: TRBD1; abundance: many; CDR3aa: CASSHRDRGYEQYF; CDR3nt: TGTGCCAGCAGCCATCGGGACAGGGGTTACGAGCAGTACTTC
v_gene: TRBV11-2; len: 12; j_gene: TRBJ2-3; d_gene: TRBD1; abundance: many; CDR3aa: CASSYTGEAQYF; CDR3nt: TGTGCCAGCAGTTATACAGGGGAAGCGCAGTATTTT
v_gene: TRBV30; len: 14; j_gene: TRBJ1-3; d_gene: .; abundance: many; CDR3aa: CAWRRDRSGNTIYF; CDR3nt: TGTGCCTGGAGAAGGGACCGCTCTGGAAACACCATATATTTT